This record covers a single TCR beta chain. Its target is unknown. At the DNA level, this CDR3 is encoded by other sequences in the same sample as well. This specimen belongs to a study of shared clonotypes between healthy human individuals. Whole-study results and caveats: Represented diversity (both genetic and exposure-history) was limited by the small number of donors. Sample collection involved blood only; tissue repertoires are likely different. Relative to their counterparts shared across all four donors, non-shared clonotypes exhibited diminished generation probabilities.

For every subset, genomic DNA was evenly distributed across several immunoSEQ plates. Sequencing used immunoSEQ multiplex PCR; TCRdb keeps in-frame clones, though not all of them. Of around 1.6 million clones in the sample, around 98% were seen once. Germline CDR1 reads SGHRS; CDR2 reads YFSETQ. CDR3 length equals 14 residues. The V gene end was trimmed by 4 bases and the J gene end by 2 bases; junction bases not matched to a gene: 5. The specimen sequenced was naive CD4+ T cells sorted from blood. The subset denotes: CD45RA+ positively selected. The chain links TRBV5-1 to TRBJ1-1; 7 nucleotides match TRBD1. This clonotype originated in a man aged 30-40 years in good health. CDR3 bases: TGCGCCAGCAGCCCACAGGGGTTAAACACTGAAGCTTTCTTT. Amino acids: CASSPQGLNTEAFF.